The sequence of this TCR beta chain was determined in a study of cytomegalovirus exposure and HLA in healthy donors. Study-wide points: The classifier reportedly diagnosed cytomegalovirus status with high sensitivity and specificity. In a later analysis, specific HLA alleles were associated with more than 15,000 TCR beta sequences at a 0.05 false discovery rate. Presence/absence analysis assumed near-uniform sequencing depth across donors.

The PCR was carried out with 60 Vbeta primers and 13 Jbeta primers. Data came from immunoSEQ multiplex PCR; TCRdb stores just in-frame clones and leaves some out. Seen here are some 200,000 clones, roughly 80% observed once, and the top ten hold 1.7%. This clone has just a few counts. The antigen is undetermined. The CDR3 is 15 residues long. Losses at the gene ends were 0 bases for V and 6 bases for J; bases not matched to a gene: 9. Per the germline V gene, CDR1 is SGDLS and CDR2 is YYNGEE. Material: PBMCs. The genes are TRBV9 and TRBJ2-7, with 7 bases lining up with TRBD2. This clonotype was sampled from a woman in her late teens or twenties in good health and CMV-seronegative. CDR3 sequence reads: CASSVVEELASEQYV. The CDR3 DNA follows: TGTGCCAGCAGCGTAGTAGAAGAACTAGCGAGCGAGCAGTACGTC.